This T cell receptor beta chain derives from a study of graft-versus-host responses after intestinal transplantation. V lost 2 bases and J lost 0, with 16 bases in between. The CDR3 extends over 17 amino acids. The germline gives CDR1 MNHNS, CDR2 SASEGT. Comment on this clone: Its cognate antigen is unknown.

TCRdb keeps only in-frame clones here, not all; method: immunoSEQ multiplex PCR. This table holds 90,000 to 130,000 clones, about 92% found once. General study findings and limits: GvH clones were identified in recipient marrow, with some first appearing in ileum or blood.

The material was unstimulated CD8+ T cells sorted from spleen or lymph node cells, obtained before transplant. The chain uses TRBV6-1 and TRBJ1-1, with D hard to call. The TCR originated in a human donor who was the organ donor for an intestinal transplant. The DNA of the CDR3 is TGTGCCAGCAGTGAAATATACCTCGACGCTATGAACACTGAAGCTTTCTTT. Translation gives CASSEIYLDAMNTEAFF.